The 12 T cell receptor beta chains given below trace back to one sample, sequenced in a study of glioma-infiltrating T cells. Using RNA template, CDR3s of TCR alpha and beta were amplified with iRepertoire arm-PCR. TCRdb independently ran MiXCR on the multiplex PCR reads; one entry per CDR3 protein. The data hold about 140,000 distinct CDR3 sequences, with 39% observed a single time. Sequenced input: glioma tissue, nonneoplastic brain tissue, or PBMCs (not recorded which). The receptors stem from a human donor with low-grade glioma or glioblastoma, undergoing nonglioma brain surgery, or in good health (not recorded which).

In DNA form, the CDR3 reads TGTGCCAGCAGCCGAGGGGGCGGCACTGAAGCTTTCTTT. It is translated as CASSRGGGTEAFF. The chain links TRBV11-2 to TRBJ1-1, with TRBD1 identical over 7 bases. Germline V gives CDR1 SGHAT, CDR2 FQNNGV. Trimming at V came to 5 bases and at J to 4 bases, leaving 4 bases not matched to a gene. The CDR3 sequence is 13 residues long. Combining the CDR3 with reference TRBV11-2 and TRBJ1-1 gives the whole variable domain EAGVAQSPRYKIIEKRQSVAFWCNPISGHATLYWYQQILGQGPKLLIQFQNNGVVDDSQLPKDRFSAERLKGVDSTLKIQPAKLEDSAVYLCASSRGGGTEAFFGQGTRLTVV.

CDR3: CASSPQGGPGAFF. The CDR3 coding sequence is TGCGCCAGCAGCCCCCAGGGGGGGCCGGGAGCTTTCTTT. The gene calls are TRBV4-1 and TRBJ1-1; 7 bases line up with TRBD1. Germline CDR1 and CDR2: MGHRA and YSYEKL. The V and J ends lost 4 bases and 10 bases, in that order; junction bases with no gene match: 9. CDR3 length: 13 amino acids.

The rearrangement joins TRBV11-1 to TRBJ2-3, with TRBD2 as a possible D gene (6 bases). V gave up 2 bases and J gave up 6 bases, with 15 bases separating them. This CDR3 region has 15 residues. In germline, CDR1 is SGHAT, CDR2 FQDESV (reference sequence). The CDR3: CASSLFGGTPDTQYF. The CDR3 bases are TGTGCCAGCAGCTTATTCGGCGGGACTCCGGATACGCAGTATTTT.

About this clonotype: The germline gene is not matched at one end of the junction; a read error may be the cause. The rearrangement uses TRBV20-1 and TRBJ2-1, with a possible D match to TRBD1 (7 bases). The CDR3 runs to 12 residues. Germline V gene sequence: CDR1 DFQATT, CDR2 SNEGSKA (reference sequence). CDR3: CGASLQGGEQFF. The CDR3 bases are TGCGGTGCTAGTCTTCAGGGGGGTGAGCAGTTCTTC.

The V call is TRBV15, the J call TRBJ2-7; D is possibly TRBD1 (5 bases). The germline CDR1 and CDR2 sequences are LNHNV and YYDKDF (reference sequence). This CDR3 spans 13 amino acids. V lost 6 bases, J lost 0 bases, and 9 bases lay in between. The DNA of the CDR3 is TGTGCCACCAGGGACACAAACTCCTACGAGCAGTACTTC. Protein: CATRDTNSYEQYF.

The chain has TRBV12-3 or TRBV12-4 and TRBJ2-3; 10 bases are a match to TRBD2. The CDR3 is 16 residues long. With V trimmed by 5 bases and J by 3 bases, 8 bases remained unmatched. Here the CDR3 reads CASSPSGSLGTDTQYF. CDR3 nucleotides: TGTGCCAGCAGTCCTAGCGGGAGCTTGGGGACAGATACGCAGTATTTT.

On this clonotype itself: A junction end diverges from the germline sequence, so it may reflect a read error. The chain uses TRBV6-1 and TRBJ2-4, with a tentative D call TRBD1 (5 bases). CDR3 length: 20 residues. CDR1 and CDR2 from the germline V gene are MNHNS and SASEGT. Here the CDR3 reads CAGSFPKRLPGRLAKNIQYF. The DNA of the CDR3 is TGTGCCGGCAGTTTTCCTAAACGTCTTCCAGGGCGATTAGCCAAAAACATTCAGTACTTC.

This rearrangement joins TRBV7-8 to TRBJ2-3, with D uncertain. The germline V gene has CDR1 SGHVS and CDR2 FQNEAQ. The length of the CDR3 is 12 residues. V gave up 7 bases and J gave up 6 bases, with 11 bases separating them. CDR3 amino acids: CASTLIGDTQYF. The CDR3 region has the DNA TGTGCCAGCACCCTAATAGGCGATACGCAGTATTTT.

This chain joins TRBV4-3 and TRBJ2-3; D tentatively fits TRBD1 or TRBD2 (5 bases each). Germline assignment: CDR1 LGHNA and CDR2 YSLEER. The CDR3 is made up of 14 amino acids. V was clipped by 1 base and J by 5 bases, with 10 bases between them. DNA of the CDR3: TGCGCCAGCAGCCAAGGGGACGCCATAGATACGCAGTATTTT. Translated, it gives CASSQGDAIDTQYF.

The chain employs TRBV6-1 and TRBJ1-2, with TRBD1 matching 7 bases. V dropped 6 bases and J dropped 3; count of bases not matched to a gene: 10. CDR1 is MNHNS, CDR2 SASEGT, per germline. The CDR3 covers 15 residues. The CDR3 coding sequence is TGTGCCAGCAGGATGGACAGGCTGTATCACTATGGCTACACCTTC. Protein sequence: CASRMDRLYHYGYTF.

On this clonotype itself: At one boundary the junction diverges from the germline segment, which might be a read error. V is TRBV7-6 and J is TRBJ1-3; 8 bases map to TRBD1. Germline CDR1 reads SGHVS; CDR2 reads FNYEAQ. The CDR3 spans 16 residues. The DNA of the CDR3 is TGTGCCCGCAGCTTATATGGGACAGGAGTTGGAAACACCATATATTTT. This encodes CARSLYGTGVGNTIYF.

This clonotype was seen a handful of times. The V call is TRBV7-2, the J call TRBJ2-3; 8 positions agree with TRBD1. Germline values: CDR1 SGHTA, CDR2 FQGNSA. The ends lost 5 bases at V and 1 base at J; junction bases unmatched: 11. The CDR3 is 17 amino acids. CDR3 DNA sequence: TGTGCCAGCAGCCTTGGACAGGGCCAATTACGCACAGATACGCAGTATTTT. Translation: CASSLGQGQLRTDTQYF.